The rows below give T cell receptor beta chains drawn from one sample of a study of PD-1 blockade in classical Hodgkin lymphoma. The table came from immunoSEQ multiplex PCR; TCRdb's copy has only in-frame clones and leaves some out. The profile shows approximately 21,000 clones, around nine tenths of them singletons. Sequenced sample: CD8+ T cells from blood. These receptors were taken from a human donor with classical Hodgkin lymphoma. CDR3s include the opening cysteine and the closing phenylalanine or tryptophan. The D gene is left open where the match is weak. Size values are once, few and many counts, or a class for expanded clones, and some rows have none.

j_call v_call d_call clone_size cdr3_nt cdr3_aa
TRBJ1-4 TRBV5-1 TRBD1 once TGCGCCAGCAGCTATGGACAGGGGGGTGAAAAACTGTTTTTT CASSYGQGGEKLFF
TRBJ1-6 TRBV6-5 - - TGTGCCAGCAGTTACGGGGCTAGCTCCTATAATTCACCCCTCCACTTT CASSYGASSYNSPLHF
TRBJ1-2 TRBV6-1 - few TGTGCCAGCGGAATGGGGACTAACTATGGCTACACCTTC CASGMGTNYGYTF
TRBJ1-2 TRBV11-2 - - TGTGCCAGCAGCTTAGATCAGGCAGATGGTGTGAACTATGGCTACACCTTC CASSLDQADGVNYGYTF
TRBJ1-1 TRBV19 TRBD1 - TGTGCCAGTAGCGGACAGGGGACGGACACTGAAGCTTTCTTT CASSGQGTDTEAFF
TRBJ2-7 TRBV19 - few TGTGCCAGTAGTATAGGCAGATCCTACGAGCAGTACTTC CASSIGRSYEQYF
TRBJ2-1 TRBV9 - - TGTGCCAGCAGCGCGAACGGCGGGACGGGCAATGAGCAGTTCTTC CASSANGGTGNEQFF
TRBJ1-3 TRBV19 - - TGTGCCAGTAGTATCAGTGGCAACTCTGGAAACACCATATATTTT CASSISGNSGNTIYF
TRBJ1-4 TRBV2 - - TGTGCCAGCAGCGATCTCGGGACAACCCCAACTAATGAAAAACTGTTTTTT CASSDLGTTPTNEKLFF
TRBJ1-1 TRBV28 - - TGTGCCAGCAGTTTATTGGGGAACACTGAAGCTTTCTTT CASSLLGNTEAFF
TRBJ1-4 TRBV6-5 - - TGTGCCAGCAGTTCCTTAACACAGGGAACTAATGAAAAACTGTTTTTT CASSSLTQGTNEKLFF
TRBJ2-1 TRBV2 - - TGTGCCAGCAGCGACCAGGGGAGCTCCTACAATGAGCAGTTCTTC CASSDQGSSYNEQFF
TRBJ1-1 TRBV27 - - TGTGCCAGCAGTTTAACTTTGGGCACTGAAGCTTTCTTT CASSLTLGTEAFF
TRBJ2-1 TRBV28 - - TGTGCCACCCTCCGCAGGAGGAGCTCCTACAATGAGCAGTTCTTC CATLRRRSSYNEQFF
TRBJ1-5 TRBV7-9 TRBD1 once TGTGCCAGCAGCGTCCGGGACAGACCTAATCAGCCCCAGCATTTT CASSVRDRPNQPQHF
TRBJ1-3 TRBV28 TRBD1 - TGTGCCAGCAGTCTTAACAGGGGGTCTGGAAACACCATATATTTT CASSLNRGSGNTIYF
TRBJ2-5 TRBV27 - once TGTGCCAGCAGTTTATATCGGGGCCCTACCTGGGAGACCCAGTACTTC CASSLYRGPTWETQYF
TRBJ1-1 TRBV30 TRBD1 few TGTGCCTGGAGTGTACTATTGACAGGGTATGAAGCTTTCTTT CAWSVLLTGYEAFF
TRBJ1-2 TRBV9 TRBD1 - TGTGCCAGCAGCCCCAGGCTTAAGTATGACAGGGACAGGCTGAAGAACTATGGCTACACCTTC CASSPRLKYDRDRLKNYGYTF
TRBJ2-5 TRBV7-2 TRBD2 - TGTGCCAGCAGCTTAGAGGCCTTTTTGGGGGGGATCGGAGAGACCCAGTACTTC CASSLEAFLGGIGETQYF
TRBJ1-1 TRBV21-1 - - TGTGCCAGCAGCAAAAGTCGGTGTGTGTTGGCTTTCTTT CASSKSRCVLAFF
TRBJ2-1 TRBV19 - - TGTGCCAGTAGTATGTACAGCTCCAATGAGCAGTTCTTC CASSMYSSNEQFF
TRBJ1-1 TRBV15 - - TGTGCCACCAGCACGCGTAAGGGGTTGGCCACTGAAGCTTTCTTT CATSTRKGLATEAFF
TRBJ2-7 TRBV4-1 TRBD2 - TGCGCCAGCAGCCCCGACCGGACTAGCGGGGGGCCTGGCGAGCAGTACTTC CASSPDRTSGGPGEQYF